The 25 T cell receptor beta chains in this list originate from one sample, sequenced in a study of blood T cell repertoires in COVID-19. Method: immunoSEQ multiplex PCR; TCRdb's copy keeps in-frame clones and lacks some. The sample records approximately 250,000 clones, 70% to 90% being singletons. The sequenced material came from peripheral blood. The receptors originated from a middle-aged man with acute or convalescent COVID-19.

This clone appeared a few times. This sequence joins TRBV2 and TRBJ1-2; the D is unclear. Germline CDR1 and CDR2: SNHLY and FYNNEI. The CDR3 length is 12 residues. V lost 2 bases and J 8 bases, leaving 9 bases between the germline ends. Here the CDR3 reads CASSESGRGYTF. The CDR3 bases are TGTGCCAGCAGTGAATCGGGTCGGGGCTACACCTTC.

This sequence joins TRBV5-1 and TRBJ2-7, with D perhaps TRBD1 (6 bases). CDR1 is SGHRS and CDR2 is YFSETQ in the germline V gene. V was clipped by 3 bases and J by 3 bases, with 16 bases between them. The CDR3 loop spans 15 amino acids. CDR3 residues: CASSSQTGIGYEQYF. The DNA for the CDR3 is TGCGCCAGCAGCTCCCAAACAGGGATCGGCTACGAGCAGTACTTC.

The chain recombines TRBV19 with TRBJ1-5, with a possible D match to TRBD1 (5 bases). V was cut by 0 bases and J by 9 bases, with 15 bases left in between. Germline assignment: CDR1 LNHDA and CDR2 SQIVND (reference sequence). This CDR3 region has 15 residues. The CDR3 bases are TGTGCCAGTAGTATAGATGGGACGGCCGGGGGGCCCCAGCATTTT. It codes for CASSIDGTAGGPQHF.

CDR3 sequence (DNA): TGTGCCAGCAAACAGTTTAGCAATCAGCCCCAGCATTTT. It translates to CASKQFSNQPQHF. The rearrangement joins TRBV28 to TRBJ1-5, with no clear D. The CDR3 spans 13 residues. The ends were cut back, 7 bases at V and 0 bases at J, with 7 bases in the middle. Germline values: CDR1 MDHEN, CDR2 SYDVKM. Full variable domain (remainder filled in from reference TRBV28 and TRBJ1-5): DVKVTQSSRYLVKRTGEKVFLECVQDMDHENMFWYRQDPGLGLRLIYFSYDVKMKEKGDIPEGYSVSREKKERFSLILESASTNQTSMYLCASKQFSNQPQHFGDGTRLSIL.

This sequence joins TRBV6-5 and TRBJ1-2, with TRBD1 matching over 10 bases. The CDR3 sequence is 15 residues long. Trimming removed 0 bases from V and 4 bases from J; junction bases left unmatched: 2. CDR1 is MNHEY and CDR2 is SVGAGI in the germline V gene. CDR3 amino acids: CASSYSGTGAYGYTF. In nucleotides, the CDR3 is TGTGCCAGCAGTTACTCGGGGACAGGGGCCTATGGCTACACCTTC.

The V gene is TRBV9, the J gene TRBJ2-1; D perhaps matches TRBD1 (6 bases). The germline gives CDR1 SGDLS, CDR2 YYNGEE. This CDR3 is built from 15 residues. The V end lost 0 bases, the J end lost 11 bases, and 18 bases lay between the germline ends. The CDR3 coding sequence is TGTGCCAGCAGCGTAGTAGTGGGGGCGGTGGTACAGCAGTTCTTC. Its protein is CASSVVVGAVVQQFF.

The chain recombines TRBV7-7 with TRBJ2-7; D gene uncertain. V lost 5 bases and J lost 4, with 9 bases in between. The CDR3 totals 12 residues. Germline CDR1 is SSHAT and CDR2 is FNYEAQ (reference sequence). The CDR3, as DNA: TGTGCCAGCAGCCCAGACGGGTACGAGCAGTACTTC. Translating gives CASSPDGYEQYF.

There are a few counts of this clone. The chain links TRBV5-4 to TRBJ1-4; D unresolved. There are 16 residues in the CDR3. Trimming removed 0 bases from V and 0 bases from J, with 9 bases in between. Germline CDR1 is SGHNT and CDR2 is YYREEE (reference sequence). CDR3 sequence reads: CASSLGQVATNEKLFF. As DNA, the CDR3 is TGTGCCAGCAGCTTGGGGCAGGTTGCAACTAATGAAAAACTGTTTTTT.

The chain joins TRBV15 to TRBJ1-2; 11 bases align to TRBD1. This CDR3 has 16 amino acids. Germline V gene data show CDR1 as LNHNV and CDR2 as YYDKDF (reference sequence). Trimming took 3 bases from V and 7 from J; bases not matched to a gene: 10. CDR3 sequence reads: CATSRARDRGFRGYTF. CDR3 sequence (DNA): TGTGCCACCAGCAGGGCCCGGGACAGGGGGTTTCGTGGCTACACCTTC.

The chain joins TRBV11-2 to TRBJ1-1; a weak D match, TRBD1 (6 bases). This CDR3 is built from 14 residues. CDR1 is SGHAT, CDR2 FQNNGV, per germline. Trimming pared 0 bases from V and 13 bases from J, leaving 18 bases between. The chain's CDR3 is CASSLDIRGMYGFF. CDR3 coding DNA: TGTGCCAGCAGCTTAGATATCAGGGGAATGTATGGTTTCTTT.

The rearrangement uses TRBV30 and TRBJ1-4; a possible D gene is TRBD1 (6 bases). The CDR3 totals 15 residues. Germline V gives CDR1 GTSNPN, CDR2 SVGIG (reference sequence). With 2 bases removed from V and 10 bases from J, the gap between germline ends came to 20 bases. In nucleotides, the CDR3 is TGTGCCTGGAGTTCAGAGGGGGGTCAGCGGGGAAAACTGTTTTTT. This encodes CAWSSEGGQRGKLFF.

This chain uses TRBV28 with TRBJ1-2, with a possible D match to TRBD1 (6 bases). CDR1 is MDHEN and CDR2 is SYDVKM in the germline V gene. The CDR3 length is 15 residues. Trimming pared 0 bases from V and 4 bases from J, leaving 12 bases between. In DNA form, the CDR3 reads TGTGCCAGCAGTTTATGGGCGGGGGCTGGCTATGGCTACACCTTC. The encoded protein is CASSLWAGAGYGYTF.

The chain uses TRBV19 and TRBJ1-1, with TRBD1 matching 8 bases. Germline values: CDR1 LNHDA, CDR2 SQIVND (reference sequence). The CDR3 loop spans 14 amino acids. V was clipped by 7 bases and J by 1 base; unmatched bases: 5. The CDR3: CASTRDRPNTEAFF. DNA for the CDR3: TGTGCCAGTACAAGGGACAGGCCGAACACTGAAGCTTTCTTT.

The chain has TRBV27 and TRBJ1-2; D gene unclear. The CDR3 consists of 14 residues. CDR1 MNHEY and CDR2 SMNVEV come from the germline V gene (reference sequence). Trimming removed 4 bases at V and 1 base at J, with 10 bases between. The CDR3 protein is CASSSFSSNYGYTF. CDR3 DNA: TGTGCCAGCAGTTCCTTTTCGAGTAACTATGGCTACACCTTC.

This chain links TRBV10-1 with TRBJ1-5; D is uncertain. This CDR3 comprises 15 residues. V was pared by 6 bases and J by 7 bases, with 19 bases between. From germline, CDR1 is WNHNN and CDR2 SYGVQD (reference sequence). The CDR3: CASSALLGSGQPQHF. The CDR3, as DNA: TGCGCCAGCAGCGCACTCCTGGGGTCGGGGCAGCCCCAGCATTTT.

The chain joins TRBV28 to TRBJ2-7; 12 bases agree with TRBD1. There are 15 residues in the CDR3. V trimming: 6 bases; J trimming: 0 bases; junction bases outside the gene matches: 3. Germline CDR1 MDHEN, CDR2 SYDVKM. CDR3 sequence reads: CASSWDRGHSYEQYF. CDR3 coding DNA: TGTGCCAGCAGCTGGGACAGGGGGCACTCCTACGAGCAGTACTTC. The complete variable domain, with remaining parts taken from reference TRBV28 and TRBJ2-7, reads DVKVTQSSRYLVKRTGEKVFLECVQDMDHENMFWYRQDPGLGLRLIYFSYDVKMKEKGDIPEGYSVSREKKERFSLILESASTNQTSMYLCASSWDRGHSYEQYFGPGTRLTVT.

The chain is built from TRBV18 and TRBJ1-3; no clear D. Germline CDR1 KGHSH, CDR2 LQKENI. The CDR3 is 14 residues long. V lost 2 bases and J 1 base, leaving 6 bases between the germline ends. Here the CDR3 reads CASSPGRSGNTIYF. The CDR3 nucleotides are TGTGCCAGCTCACCAGGCAGGTCTGGAAACACCATATATTTT. Full variable domain (remainder filled in from reference TRBV18 and TRBJ1-3): NAGVMQNPRHLVRRRGQEARLRCSPMKGHSHVYWYRQLPEEGLKFMVYLQKENIIDESGMPKERFSAEFPKEGPSILRIQQVVRGDSAAYFCASSPGRSGNTIYFGEGSWLTVV.

The chain is built from TRBV19 and TRBJ1-5, with TRBD1 matching over 7 bases. Germline V gene sequence: CDR1 LNHDA, CDR2 SQIVND (reference sequence). This CDR3 has 18 amino acids. With 0 bases clipped from V and 3 bases from J, the junction kept 11 bases outside the gene matches. CDR3 coding DNA: TGTGCCAGTAGTATAGATCAGAATCAGGGACAGATCAATCAGCCCCAGCATTTT. It is translated as CASSIDQNQGQINQPQHF.

V usage is TRBV5-4 and J usage is TRBJ2-1; 9 bases map to TRBD2. Germline lookup yields CDR1 SGHNT and CDR2 YYREEE (reference sequence). CDR3 size: 17 residues. With 5 bases clipped from V and 1 base from J, the junction kept 10 bases outside the gene matches. In DNA, the CDR3 is TGTGCCAGCAGGCCGCTAGCGGGGCCTTTTTCCTACAATGAGCAGTTCTTC. Translating it yields CASRPLAGPFSYNEQFF.

This clone was seen a few times. The gene calls are TRBV4-2 and TRBJ1-5; D is unclear. Germline V gene lookup returns CDR1 LGHNA and CDR2 YNFKEQ. The CDR3 totals 16 residues. The V end lost 2 bases, the J end lost 3 bases, and 14 bases lay between the germline ends. The CDR3 DNA sequence: TGTGCCAGCAGCCAACATCCCGACAATTCCAATCAGCCCCAGCATTTT. This encodes CASSQHPDNSNQPQHF.

The chain recombines TRBV6-5 with TRBJ1-1; 8 nucleotides line up with TRBD1. The CDR3 consists of 15 residues. V was clipped by 6 bases and J by 2 bases; unmatched bases: 8. Germline loops: CDR1 MNHEY, CDR2 SVGAGI. CDR3 DNA: TGTGCCAGCAGACCAGGGGGCGCAGGAAACACTGAAGCTTTCTTT. This gives the protein CASRPGGAGNTEAFF.

The V and J genes are TRBV5-4 and TRBJ2-5; 10 bases match TRBD1. Germline loops: CDR1 SGHNT, CDR2 YYREEE (reference sequence). The CDR3 loop spans 14 amino acids. V shed 4 bases and J 4 bases; nucleotides not matched to a gene: 4. The CDR3 DNA follows: TGTGCCAGCAGCCCCCGGACAGGGGGAGAGACCCAGTACTTC. The encoded protein is CASSPRTGGETQYF.

The chain carries TRBV6-2 or TRBV6-3 and TRBJ2-3; unclear D gene. V lost 0 bases and J lost 0, with 10 bases in between. CDR1 and CDR2 from the germline V gene are MNHEY and SVGEGT. CDR3 size: 16 residues. The CDR3 nucleotides are TGTGCCAGCAGTTACTCGACGGGTGCTAGCACAGATACGCAGTATTTT. Its translation is CASSYSTGASTDTQYF.

This clone has a single count. The CDR3 nucleotides are TGTGCCAGCAGCTTGCAAGTCCCCGGGAACAATGAGCAGTTCTTC. Translated: CASSLQVPGNNEQFF. The chain carries TRBV5-4 and TRBJ2-1, with a possible D match to TRBD2 (5 bases). Germline V gene data show CDR1 as SGHNT and CDR2 as YYREEE (reference sequence). The ends were cut back, 1 base at V and 5 bases at J, with 13 bases in the middle. This CDR3 is built from 15 residues.

The rearrangement uses TRBV7-9 and TRBJ1-2; D may be TRBD1 (5 bases). Germline CDR1 reads SEHNR; CDR2 reads FQNEAQ (reference sequence). The CDR3 length is 15 residues. Trimming removed 3 bases at V and 6 bases at J, with 17 bases between. DNA of the CDR3: TGTGCCAGCAGCTTCCAGCTTCTGGACACGAATGGCTACACCTTC. It codes for CASSFQLLDTNGYTF.